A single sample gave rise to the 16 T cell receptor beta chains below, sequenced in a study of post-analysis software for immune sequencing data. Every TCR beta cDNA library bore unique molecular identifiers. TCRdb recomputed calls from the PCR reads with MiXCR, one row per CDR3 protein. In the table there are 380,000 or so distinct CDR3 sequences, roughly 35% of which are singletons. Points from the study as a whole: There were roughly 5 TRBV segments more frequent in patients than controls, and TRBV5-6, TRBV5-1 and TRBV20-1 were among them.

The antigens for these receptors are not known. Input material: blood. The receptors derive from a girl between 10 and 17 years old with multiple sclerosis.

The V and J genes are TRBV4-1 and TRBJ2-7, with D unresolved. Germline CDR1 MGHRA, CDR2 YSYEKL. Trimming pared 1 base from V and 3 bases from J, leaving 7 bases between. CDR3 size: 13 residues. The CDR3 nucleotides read TGCGCCAGCAGCCAAGCCCCAGACTACGAGCAGTACTTC. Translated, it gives CASSQAPDYEQYF.

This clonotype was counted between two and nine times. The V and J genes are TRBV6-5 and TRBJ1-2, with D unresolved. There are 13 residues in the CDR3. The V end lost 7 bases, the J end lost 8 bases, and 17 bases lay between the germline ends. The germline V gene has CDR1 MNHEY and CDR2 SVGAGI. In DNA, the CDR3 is TGTGCCAGCACCCAGCTAGGAGGGTACGGCTACACCTTC. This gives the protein CASTQLGGYGYTF.

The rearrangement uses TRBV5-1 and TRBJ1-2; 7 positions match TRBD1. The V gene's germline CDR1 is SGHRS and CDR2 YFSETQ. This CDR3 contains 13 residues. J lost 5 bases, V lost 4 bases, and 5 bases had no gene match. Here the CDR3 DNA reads TGCGCCAGCAGCGGCGAGACAGGGTATGGCTACACCTTC. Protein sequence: CASSGETGYGYTF.

The CDR3 region is CASSSPGLGDNEQFF. The CDR3 DNA reads TGTGCCAGCAGCTCCCCGGGACTAGGGGACAATGAGCAGTTCTTC. The genes are TRBV7-9 and TRBJ2-1; 8 bases fit TRBD2. CDR1 and CDR2 (germline): SEHNR, FQNEAQ (reference sequence). Unmatched junction bases numbered 7, after V lost 4 bases and J lost 5 bases. This CDR3 is 15 amino acids long.

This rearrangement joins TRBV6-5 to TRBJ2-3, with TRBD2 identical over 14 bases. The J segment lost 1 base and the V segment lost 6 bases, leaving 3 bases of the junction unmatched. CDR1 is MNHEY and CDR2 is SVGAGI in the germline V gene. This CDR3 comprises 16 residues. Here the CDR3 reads CASSLTSGGGTDTQYF. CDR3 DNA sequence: TGTGCCAGCAGCCTGACTAGCGGGGGGGGCACAGATACGCAGTATTTT.

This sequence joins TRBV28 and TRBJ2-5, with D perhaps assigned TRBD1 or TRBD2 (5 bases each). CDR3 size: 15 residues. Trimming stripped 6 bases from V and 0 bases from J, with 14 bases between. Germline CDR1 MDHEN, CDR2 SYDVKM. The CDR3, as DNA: TGTGCCAGCAGAGGGGACGGACTGTACCAAGAGACCCAGTACTTC. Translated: CASRGDGLYQETQYF.

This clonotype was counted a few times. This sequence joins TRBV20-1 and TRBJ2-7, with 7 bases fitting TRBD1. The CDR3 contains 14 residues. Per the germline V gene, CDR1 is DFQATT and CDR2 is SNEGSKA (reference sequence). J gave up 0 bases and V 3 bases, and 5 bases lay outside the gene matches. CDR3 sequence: CSASGDRDSYEQYF. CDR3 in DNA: TGCAGTGCTAGCGGTGACAGGGACTCCTACGAGCAGTACTTC.

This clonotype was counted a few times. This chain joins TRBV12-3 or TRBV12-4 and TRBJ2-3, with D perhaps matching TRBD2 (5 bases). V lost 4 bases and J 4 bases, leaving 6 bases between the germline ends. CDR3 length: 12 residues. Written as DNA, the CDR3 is TGTGCCAGCAGTTCCGGGGCAGATACGCAGTATTTT. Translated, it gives CASSSGADTQYF.

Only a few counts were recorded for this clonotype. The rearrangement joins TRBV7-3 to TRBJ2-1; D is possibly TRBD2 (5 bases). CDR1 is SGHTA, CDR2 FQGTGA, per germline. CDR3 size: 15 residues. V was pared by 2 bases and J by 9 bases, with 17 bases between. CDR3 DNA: TGTGCCAGCAGCTTAGACGGGCTAGCTTCGGGTGAGCAGTTCTTC. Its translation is CASSLDGLASGEQFF.

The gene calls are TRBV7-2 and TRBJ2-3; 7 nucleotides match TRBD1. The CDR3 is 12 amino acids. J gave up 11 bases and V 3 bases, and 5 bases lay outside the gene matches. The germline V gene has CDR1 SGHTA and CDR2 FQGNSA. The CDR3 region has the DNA TGTGCCAGCAGCTTCCCGGGACAGAAGCAGTATTTT. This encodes CASSFPGQKQYF.

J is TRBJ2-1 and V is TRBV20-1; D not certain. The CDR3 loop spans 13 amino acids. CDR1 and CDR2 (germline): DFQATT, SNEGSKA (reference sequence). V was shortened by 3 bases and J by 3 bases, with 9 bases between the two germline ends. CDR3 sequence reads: CSASKGNYNEQFF. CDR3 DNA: TGCAGTGCTAGCAAAGGGAACTACAATGAGCAGTTCTTC.

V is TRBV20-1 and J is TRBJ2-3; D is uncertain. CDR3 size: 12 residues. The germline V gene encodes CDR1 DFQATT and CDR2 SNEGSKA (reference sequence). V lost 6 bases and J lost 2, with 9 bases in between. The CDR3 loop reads CSATDPTDTQYF. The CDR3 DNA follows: TGCAGTGCCACAGACCCCACAGATACGCAGTATTTT.

The CDR3 nucleotides are TGTGCCAGCAGCTTCATGAGCGGGGCCTCGGATACGCAGTATTTT. Its translation: CASSFMSGASDTQYF. The chain uses TRBV11-2 and TRBJ2-3; TRBD2 agrees at 7 bases. The CDR3 consists of 15 residues. The germline V gene encodes CDR1 SGHAT and CDR2 FQNNGV. Germline trimming cut 3 bases from V and 6 bases from J; bases unmatched to any gene: 9.

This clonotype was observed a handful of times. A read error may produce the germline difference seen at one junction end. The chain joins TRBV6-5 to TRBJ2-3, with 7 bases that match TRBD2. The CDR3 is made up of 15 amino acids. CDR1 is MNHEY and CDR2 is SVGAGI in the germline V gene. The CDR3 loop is CAGSPLTSSTDTQYF. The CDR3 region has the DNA TGTGCCGGCAGTCCCCTGACTAGCAGTACAGATACGCAGTATTTT.

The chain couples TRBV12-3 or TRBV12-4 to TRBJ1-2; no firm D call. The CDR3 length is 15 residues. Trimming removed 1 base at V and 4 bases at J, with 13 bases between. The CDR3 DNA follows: TGTGCCAGCAGTTTAGACGGTCTGACGGCCTATGGCTACACCTTC. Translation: CASSLDGLTAYGYTF.

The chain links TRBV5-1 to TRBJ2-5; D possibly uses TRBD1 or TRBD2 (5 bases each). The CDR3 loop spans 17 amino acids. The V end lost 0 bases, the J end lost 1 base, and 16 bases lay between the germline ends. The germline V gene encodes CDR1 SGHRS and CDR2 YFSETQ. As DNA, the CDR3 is TGCGCCAGCAGCTTGGCGCTCAGGGTTGGGAGCCAAGAGACCCAGTACTTC. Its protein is CASSLALRVGSQETQYF.